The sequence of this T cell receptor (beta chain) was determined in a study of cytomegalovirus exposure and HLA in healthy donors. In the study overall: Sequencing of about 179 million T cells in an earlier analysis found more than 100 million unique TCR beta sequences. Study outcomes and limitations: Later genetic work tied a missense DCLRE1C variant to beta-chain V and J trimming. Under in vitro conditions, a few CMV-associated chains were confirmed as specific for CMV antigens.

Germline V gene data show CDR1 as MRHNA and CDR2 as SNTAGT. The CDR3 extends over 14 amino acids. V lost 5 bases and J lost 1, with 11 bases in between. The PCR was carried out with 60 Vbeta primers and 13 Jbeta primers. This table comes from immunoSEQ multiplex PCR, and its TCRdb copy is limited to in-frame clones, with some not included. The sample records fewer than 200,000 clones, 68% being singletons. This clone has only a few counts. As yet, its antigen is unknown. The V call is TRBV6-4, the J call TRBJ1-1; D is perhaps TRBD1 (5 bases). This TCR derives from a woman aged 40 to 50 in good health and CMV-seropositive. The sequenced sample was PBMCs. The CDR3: CASSLGGTNTEAFF. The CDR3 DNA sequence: TGTGCCAGCAGTTTAGGCGGGACGAACACTGAAGCTTTCTTT.